The 17 T cell receptor beta chains given below trace back to one sample, sequenced in a study of blood T cell repertoires in COVID-19. Sequencing used immunoSEQ multiplex PCR; TCRdb keeps in-frame clones, though not all of them. Of 170,000 or so clones in the sample, almost 80% were seen once. Sequencing used peripheral blood. Receptor source: a woman in her seventies with acute or convalescent COVID-19.

The chain employs TRBV6-5 and TRBJ1-5; D ambiguous. CDR1 is MNHEY and CDR2 is SVGAGI in the germline V gene. This CDR3 is built from 13 residues. V lost 0 bases and J lost 7, with 7 bases in between. Written as DNA, the CDR3 is TGTGCCAGCAGTTACTCCGCGGGGCAGCCCCAGCATTTT. Protein: CASSYSAGQPQHF.

The rearrangement joins TRBV11-2 to TRBJ2-1; 7 bases align to TRBD2. The CDR3 totals 17 residues. With 4 bases clipped from V and 0 bases from J, the junction kept 9 bases outside the gene matches. Per the germline V gene, CDR1 is SGHAT and CDR2 is FQNNGV. In DNA, the CDR3 is TGTGCCAGCAGCTCGCCTCTCGGGAGGAGCTCCTACAATGAGCAGTTCTTC. It encodes CASSSPLGRSSYNEQFF. The full variable domain, in which reference TRBV11-2 and TRBJ2-1 provide the parts outside the CDR3, is EAGVAQSPRYKIIEKRQSVAFWCNPISGHATLYWYQQILGQGPKLLIQFQNNGVVDDSQLPKDRFSAERLKGVDSTLKIQPAKLEDSAVYLCASSSPLGRSSYNEQFFGPGTRLTVL.

The gene calls are TRBV5-1 and TRBJ2-2, with D possibly being TRBD2 (6 bases). From germline, CDR1 is SGHRS and CDR2 YFSETQ. V was cut by 0 bases and J by 0 bases, with 12 bases left in between. CDR3 length equals 17 residues. The CDR3 DNA is TGCGCCAGCAGCTTGGTACGGGGGTCAGCGAACACCGGGGAGCTGTTTTTT. It encodes CASSLVRGSANTGELFF.

V and J are TRBV12-3 or TRBV12-4 and TRBJ1-1; D gene unclear. The CDR3 is made up of 13 amino acids. The V gene lost 6 bases and the J gene lost 2 bases, with 10 bases spanning the gap. The CDR3 reads CASRLPPNTEAFF. Written as DNA, the CDR3 is TGTGCCAGCAGACTTCCCCCCAACACTGAAGCTTTCTTT.

The chain has TRBV19 and TRBJ1-4, with 7 bases identical to TRBD1. CDR1 and CDR2 from the germline V gene are LNHDA and SQIVND (reference sequence). With 4 bases clipped from V and 7 bases from J, the junction kept 12 bases outside the gene matches. The CDR3 is made up of 16 amino acids. The CDR3 protein is CASSKGQLPGGEKLFF. In DNA, the CDR3 is TGTGCCAGTAGTAAGGGACAGCTTCCCGGAGGTGAAAAACTGTTTTTT.

The chain links TRBV3-1 (or the pseudogene TRBV3-2) to TRBJ2-1; D is uncertain. In germline, CDR1 is LGHDT, CDR2 YNNKEL (reference sequence). This CDR3 has 14 residues. V was trimmed by 2 bases and J by 2 bases, leaving 7 bases between them. DNA for the CDR3: TGTGCCAGCAGCCAAAGCCCTACCTACAATGAGCAGTTCTTC. Translation: CASSQSPTYNEQFF.

The chain joins TRBV27 to TRBJ2-7; 7 nucleotides agree with TRBD1. The junction had 8 bases not matched to a gene; V was cut back by 6 bases and J by 0 bases. The CDR3 is 15 amino acids. Germline lookup yields CDR1 MNHEY and CDR2 SMNVEV (reference sequence). DNA of the CDR3: TGTGCCAGCAGGGAACGCCGGGACAGCTCCTACGAGCAGTACTTC. Residues: CASRERRDSSYEQYF.

The chain is built from TRBV2 and TRBJ2-1; 8 nucleotides line up with TRBD1. CDR1 and CDR2 from the germline V gene are SNHLY and FYNNEI. The CDR3 totals 15 residues. V lost 3 bases to trimming and J lost 6 bases; unmatched junction nucleotides: 7. The CDR3 reads CASSEASGGINEQFF. Here the CDR3 DNA reads TGTGCCAGCAGTGAGGCGTCAGGGGGCATCAATGAGCAGTTCTTC.

The chain links TRBV30 to TRBJ2-7; TRBD2 agrees at 11 bases. V trimming: 3 bases; J trimming: 3 bases; junction bases outside the gene matches: 7. The CDR3 loop spans 15 amino acids. Germline values: CDR1 GTSNPN, CDR2 SVGIG (reference sequence). The CDR3: CAWRPRTSGYYEQYF. Here the CDR3 DNA reads TGTGCCTGGAGACCCAGGACTAGCGGGTACTACGAGCAGTACTTC.

This chain connects TRBV11-3 to TRBJ2-1; possible D gene TRBD2, 7 bases. The CDR3 spans 15 residues. Trimming took off 0 bases at V and 4 bases at J, with 10 bases between the two ends. Germline lookup yields CDR1 SGHNT and CDR2 YENEEA. CDR3 in amino acids: CASSLEGGPYNEQFF. The CDR3 DNA is TGTGCCAGCAGCTTAGAGGGGGGGCCATACAATGAGCAGTTCTTC. Based on the CDR3 plus reference TRBV11-3 and TRBJ2-1, the full variable domain is EAGVVQSPRYKIIEKKQPVAFWCNPISGHNTLYWYLQNLGQGPELLIRYENEEAVDDSQLPKDRFSAERLKGVDSTLKIQPAELGDSAVYLCASSLEGGPYNEQFFGPGTRLTVL.

This chain joins TRBV5-4 and TRBJ1-2; D is perhaps TRBD1 (6 bases). Germline CDR1 is SGHNT and CDR2 is YYREEE (reference sequence). This CDR3 comprises 15 residues. Trimming removed 4 bases at V and 5 bases at J, with 18 bases between. The CDR3 is CASSPRGYGRYGYTF. In DNA form, the CDR3 reads TGTGCCAGCAGCCCCAGGGGTTACGGGCGTTATGGCTACACCTTC.

This clone was found a few times. The J gene is TRBJ2-7, the V gene TRBV20-1; maybe TRBD1 (6 bases). The germline V gene encodes CDR1 DFQATT and CDR2 SNEGSKA (reference sequence). The length of the CDR3 is 14 residues. The germline V and J ends were trimmed by 3 bases and 5 bases, with 17 bases remaining between them. CDR3 DNA: TGCAGTGCTAGTTCATCTGGACAGTTAGACGAGCAGTACTTC. This encodes CSASSSGQLDEQYF.

This sequence joins TRBV19 and TRBJ2-1; D may be TRBD1 (5 bases). The V and J ends lost 3 bases and 2 bases respectively, with 14 bases between them. CDR1 is LNHDA, CDR2 SQIVND, per germline (reference sequence). CDR3 size: 16 residues. CDR3 nucleotide sequence: TGTGCCAGTAGTATCTCGACGCAGGGTGCCTACAATGAGCAGTTCTTC. Translating it yields CASSISTQGAYNEQFF. Using reference TRBV19 and TRBJ2-1 for the parts outside the CDR3, the full variable domain is DGGITQSPKYLFRKEGQNVTLSCEQNLNHDAMYWYRQDPGQGLRLIYYSQIVNDFQKGDIAEGYSVSREKKESFPLTVTSAQKNPTAFYLCASSISTQGAYNEQFFGPGTRLTVL.

V is TRBV30 and J is TRBJ1-6; D unresolved. Germline CDR1 GTSNPN, CDR2 SVGIG (reference sequence). CDR3 length: 13 amino acids. V was clipped by 0 bases and J by 6 bases, with 6 bases between them. The CDR3 coding sequence is TGTGCCTGGAGTGTCCGCGTTAATTCACCCCTCCACTTT. This sequence encodes CAWSVRVNSPLHF.

The table lists this clone with a few counts. V gene TRBV9 combines with J gene TRBJ2-1, with 12 bases that match TRBD1. The CDR3 is 15 amino acids. The germline V gene encodes CDR1 SGDLS and CDR2 YYNGEE. The J segment lost 4 bases and the V segment lost 3 bases, leaving 2 bases of the junction unmatched. CDR3 coding DNA: TGTGCCAGCAGCGCGGGACAGGGGGCGTACAATGAGCAGTTCTTC. Translating it yields CASSAGQGAYNEQFF.

The chain joins TRBV6-4 to TRBJ1-2, with unresolved D. The CDR3 consists of 15 residues. Germline CDR1 MRHNA, CDR2 SNTAGT. The ends were cut back, 2 bases at V and 8 bases at J, with 18 bases in the middle. Here the CDR3 DNA reads TGTGCCAGCAGTGACCTCAGCGGAGGACTAGGCGGCTACACCTTC. As protein: CASSDLSGGLGGYTF.

This chain connects TRBV2 to TRBJ1-6, with TRBD1 as a possible D gene (6 bases). The CDR3 is made up of 16 amino acids. Trimming removed 5 bases at V and 2 bases at J, with 13 bases between. Germline V gives CDR1 SNHLY, CDR2 FYNNEI. In nucleotides, the CDR3 is TGTGCCAGCAGTTCCACAGGGCGCCCCTATAATTCACCCCTCCACTTT. Its protein product is CASSSTGRPYNSPLHF.